This section outlines one TCR beta chain sequence together with its context. The data are from a study of shared clonotypes between healthy human individuals. Generated by immunoSEQ multiplex PCR, the TCRdb table keeps only in-frame clones and is missing some. The sample yields approximately 2.5 million clones, 85% to 95% seen once. The CDR3 is made up of 17 amino acids. Trimming removed 1 base from V and 0 bases from J; junction bases left unmatched: 3. Germline V lookup: CDR1 SGHTA, CDR2 FQGNSA. Sequencing was performed on naive CD4+ T cells sorted from blood. The subset was: CD45RA+ positively selected. The chain has TRBV7-2 and TRBJ2-1; the match to TRBD2 covers 10 bases. This receptor was taken from a man aged 18 to 35 in good health. The CDR3 region has the DNA TGTGCCAGCAGCTTAGAGCCTAGCGGGAGCTCCTACAATGAGCAGTTCTTC. The encoded protein is CASSLEPSGSSYNEQFF.